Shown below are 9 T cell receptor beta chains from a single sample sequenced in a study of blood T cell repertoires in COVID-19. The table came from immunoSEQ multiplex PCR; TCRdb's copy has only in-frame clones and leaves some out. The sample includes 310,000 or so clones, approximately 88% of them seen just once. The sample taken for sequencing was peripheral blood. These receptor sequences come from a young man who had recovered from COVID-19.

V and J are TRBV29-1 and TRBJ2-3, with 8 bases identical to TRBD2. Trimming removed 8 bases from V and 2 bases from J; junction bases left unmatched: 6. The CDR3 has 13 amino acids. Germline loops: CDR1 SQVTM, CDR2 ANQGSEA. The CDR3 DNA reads TGCAGCCTCCGGACTAGCTCCACAGATACGCAGTATTTT. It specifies CSLRTSSTDTQYF.

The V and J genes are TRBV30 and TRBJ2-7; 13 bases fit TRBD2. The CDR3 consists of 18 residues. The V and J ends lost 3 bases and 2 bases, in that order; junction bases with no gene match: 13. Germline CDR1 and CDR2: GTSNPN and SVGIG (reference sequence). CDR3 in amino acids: CAWSGTSGTLTSAYEQYF. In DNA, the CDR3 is TGTGCCTGGAGCGGGACTAGCGGGACCCTTACTTCTGCCTACGAGCAGTACTTC.

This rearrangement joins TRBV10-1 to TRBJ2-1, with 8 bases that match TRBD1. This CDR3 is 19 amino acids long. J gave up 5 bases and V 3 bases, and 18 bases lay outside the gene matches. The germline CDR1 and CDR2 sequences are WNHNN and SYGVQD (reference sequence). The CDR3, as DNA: TGCGCCAGCAGTGACCGACAGGGGACAGGCCCCGGGGGCGACAATGAGCAGTTCTTC. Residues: CASSDRQGTGPGGDNEQFF.

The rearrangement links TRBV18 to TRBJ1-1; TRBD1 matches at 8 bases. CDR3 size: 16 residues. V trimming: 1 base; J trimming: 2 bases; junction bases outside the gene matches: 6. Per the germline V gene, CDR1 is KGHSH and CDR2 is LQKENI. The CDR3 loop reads CASSPQGTGTNTEAFF. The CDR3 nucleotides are TGTGCCAGCTCACCACAGGGGACAGGAACTAACACTGAAGCTTTCTTT.

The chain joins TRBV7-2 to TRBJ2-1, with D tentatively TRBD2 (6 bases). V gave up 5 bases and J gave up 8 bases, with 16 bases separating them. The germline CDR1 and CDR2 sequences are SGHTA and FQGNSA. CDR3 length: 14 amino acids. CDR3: CASSPGTSSDEQFF. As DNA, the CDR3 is TGTGCCAGCAGCCCGGGGACTTCCTCCGATGAGCAGTTCTTC.

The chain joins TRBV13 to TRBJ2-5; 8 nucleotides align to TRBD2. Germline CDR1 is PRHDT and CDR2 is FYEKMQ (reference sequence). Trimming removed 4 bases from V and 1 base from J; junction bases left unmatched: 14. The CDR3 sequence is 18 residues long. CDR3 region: CASSSRSSGPILQETQYF. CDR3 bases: TGTGCCAGCAGCTCGCGCTCTAGCGGGCCGATTCTCCAAGAGACCCAGTACTTC. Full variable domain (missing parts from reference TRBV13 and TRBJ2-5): AAGVIQSPRHLIKEKRETATLKCYPIPRHDTVYWYQQGPGQDPQFLISFYEKMQSDKGSIPDRFSAQQFSDYHSELNMSSLELGDSALYFCASSSRSSGPILQETQYFGPGTRLLVL.

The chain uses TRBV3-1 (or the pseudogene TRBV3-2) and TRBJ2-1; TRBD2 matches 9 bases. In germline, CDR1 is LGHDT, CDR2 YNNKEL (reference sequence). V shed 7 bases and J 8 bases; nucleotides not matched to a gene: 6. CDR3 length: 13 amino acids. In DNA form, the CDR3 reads TGTGCCAGCACCCTTAGCGGGAGAGATGAGCAGTTCTTC. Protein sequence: CASTLSGRDEQFF.

The CDR3 nucleotides are TGCGCCAGCAGCCAAGAGACAGGGGCGGCGTGGGAAAAACTGTTTTTT. Its protein product is CASSQETGAAWEKLFF. The rearrangement links TRBV4-3 to TRBJ1-4; 8 nucleotides align to TRBD1. The J segment lost 8 bases and the V segment lost 0 bases, leaving 8 bases of the junction unmatched. This CDR3 is built from 16 residues. CDR1 is LGHNA, CDR2 YSLEER, per germline.

The CDR3 is CSLKAASGGVSDTQYF. CDR3 DNA: TGCAGCCTTAAGGCGGCTAGCGGGGGGGTTAGCGATACGCAGTATTTT. The V gene is TRBV29-1, the J gene TRBJ2-3; 12 bases line up with TRBD2. The CDR3 extends over 16 amino acids. With 8 bases clipped from V and 6 bases from J, the junction kept 15 bases outside the gene matches. Germline CDR1 is SQVTM and CDR2 is ANQGSEA.